The entry that follows covers one T cell receptor (beta chain) sequence. This clonotype turned up a few times. Its binding antigen is unknown. No much larger clonotype is one base removed from it; base qualities were not supplied. The library was made by PCR. This sample was sequenced with a NextSeq 500. Bulk TCR libraries were made following a previously described method, with the TCR primers given in Table S5. The Qiagen AllPrep DNA/RNA kit was used to purify total RNA. Before analysis, reads from multiple sequencing runs of the same library were pooled. Under the source paper's analysis protocol: Reads were retained only if their TCR constant sequence matched exactly, and those retained reads were trimmed to 150 nt and grouped according to their 12-nt molecular barcodes. Reads in each barcode group were sub-clustered using a 15% Levenshtein threshold, and a quality-weighted consensus sequence was built for each RNA molecule. Non-functional sequences were removed, as were lower-count sequences one edit away from another. Barcode sub-clusters with fewer than 20% of the maximum read count were removed, based on fitting two negative binomial distributions. TCRdb reprocessed the public reads (quality trimming at Q25 with fastp, clone calling with MiXCR) and kept in-frame beta chains. Entries that share a CDR3 protein sequence are merged under the most common genes and DNA. These V and J calls originate from TCRdb's pipeline instead of the authors' own analysis. This sample gives more than 85,000 distinct CDR3 sequences in total; about 35% of them show up just once. The biggest ten clones account for over 8% of the sample.

Libraries of naive CD8 T cells were generated from roughly 21,000 to 960,000 sorted cells, with 10%, 30% or 50% of the purified RNA used. On a BD FACSAria II, naive CD8 T cells were FACS-sorted as CD8+CD4-CCR7+CD45RA+ and collected into RLT Plus buffer. Detection sensitivity was tested by spiking Jurkat RNA equal to about 10 TCR copies' worth into samples containing roughly 18,000-1,000,000 naive CD8 T cells. Enrichment of CD8 T cells was performed with RosetteSep CD8+ T Cell Enrichment Cocktail and Ficoll-Paque, after which ACK red cell lysis was carried out. This record comes from a study of molecular identifiers for immune sequencing clone quantification (dated by TCRdb to the late 2010s). Regarding the research as a whole: For a replicate experiment, RNA from about 21,000 or 97,000 naive CD8 T cells was divided into five aliquots, of which four were sequenced. This methods study benchmarked molecular-identifier clustering-based TCR repertoire sequencing (MIDCIRS) and TCR RNA copy counting, using CD8 T cells to do so.

V is reduced by 6 bases and J by 5 bases, leaving a spacing of 18 bases between them. CDR1 and CDR2, per the germline V gene, are LGHNT and FRNRAP. The CDR3 covers 15 residues, taking in both the cysteine and the phenylalanine. Only the CDR3 DNA stays, 45 bases, in frame from base 1. Study-wide findings and limitations: In CMV-specific effector cells, over 98% of molecules were held by clones above 20 RNA copies, whereas under 1% of molecules were held by such clones in naive cells. Naive libraries contained spiked-in Jurkat TCR RNA (more than nine copies' worth), which is not part of the donor repertoire. Spiked-in Jurkat TCR RNA equal to a single cell's worth was reported to be detectable even within 1,200,000 naive CD8 T cells. Modeling indicated around 3 TCR RNA copies recovered per cell, compared with about 9.4 by digital PCR, which implies a capture efficiency of 25% to 35%. Highly expanded clone sizes could be underestimated if identical TCR molecules share a barcode. When barcode sub-clustering was omitted, TCR diversity was inflated by chimeric consensus sequences, with chimeras reaching as high as 47%.

The chain joins TRBV12-5 to TRBJ2-3; matching of 6 bases hints at TRBD2 as the D gene. The TCR was taken from a human donor in good health. Some libraries in this study had Jurkat cell RNA spiked in. The material sequenced was naive CD8+ T cells from blood, with Jurkat cell RNA spiked in. Per the publication, the cell subset or site label means: FACS-sorted CD8+CD4-CCR7+CD45RA+ naive T cells. The DNA is TGTGCTAGTGGCTCGGGACTCCCGAGCCTAGATACGCAGTATTTT. It specifies CASGSGLPSLDTQYF.